These 28 T cell receptor beta chains originate from one sample sequenced in a study of cytomegalovirus exposure and HLA in healthy donors. PCR amplification relied on 60 Vbeta primers (plus 13 Jbeta primers). Sequencing used immunoSEQ multiplex PCR; TCRdb keeps in-frame clones, though not all of them. The repertoire holds 180,000 or so clones, with under 80% as singletons. Sequencing was carried out using PBMCs. The receptors originated from a woman aged 30 to 39 in good health and CMV-seropositive.

V gene TRBV9 combines with J gene TRBJ2-1; 11 bases fit TRBD2. Trimming took 2 bases from V and 9 from J; bases not matched to a gene: 13. Germline V gene lookup returns CDR1 SGDLS and CDR2 YYNGEE. The CDR3 is made up of 17 amino acids. The CDR3 protein is CASSVNPGLAGTGEQFF. The CDR3 nucleotides are TGTGCCAGCAGCGTTAACCCTGGACTAGCGGGCACGGGTGAGCAGTTCTTC.

The genes are TRBV21-1 and TRBJ1-2. TRBV21-1 represents a pseudogene. The CDR3 runs to 14 residues. CDR3 amino acids: CASSKGREVYGYTF. The CDR3 DNA reads TGTGCCAGCAGCAAGGGAAGGGAGGTCTATGGCTACACCTTC.

The chain combines TRBV10-3 with TRBJ2-1; 9 nucleotides agree with TRBD1. In germline, CDR1 is ENHRY, CDR2 SYGVKD. J was trimmed by 7 bases and V by 10 bases; bases with no gene match: 14. The CDR3 runs 15 residues. CDR3 residues: CATSVPGQGKNEQFF. The CDR3, as DNA: TGTGCCACATCGGTACCGGGACAGGGAAAGAATGAGCAGTTCTTC.

This clone has only a few counts. This rearrangement joins TRBV6-6 to TRBJ1-6; maybe TRBD1 (5 bases). V was trimmed by 0 bases and J by 9 bases, leaving 6 bases between them. Per the germline V gene, CDR1 is MNHNY and CDR2 is SVGAGI (reference sequence). The CDR3 has 13 amino acids. In DNA, the CDR3 is TGTGCCAGCAGTTACTCGACAGCTTCACCCCTCCACTTT. Its translation is CASSYSTASPLHF.

This clone was seen just once. The chain couples TRBV11-2 to TRBJ2-3; 8 nucleotides align to TRBD2. The CDR3 consists of 15 residues. Germline V gene sequence: CDR1 SGHAT, CDR2 FQNNGV. The V and J ends lost 8 bases and 4 bases, in that order; junction bases with no gene match: 11. This chain's CDR3 is CASQIGGGHPDTQYF. The CDR3 bases are TGTGCCAGCCAAATCGGCGGGGGGCACCCAGATACGCAGTATTTT.

About this clone itself: The germline gene is not matched at one end of the junction; a read error may be the cause. Other DNA variants within this sample encode the same CDR3. The rearrangement links TRBV7-3 to TRBJ2-2; no firm D call. Per germline, CDR1 SGHTA and CDR2 FQGTGA. This CDR3 is 14 amino acids long. The CDR3 loop is CASSMTLNTGELFF. The CDR3 region has the DNA TGTGCCAGCAGCATGACACTGAACACCGGAGAGCTGTTTTTT.

To note about this clone: The junction shows a germline mismatch at one end, possibly a read error. This CDR3 reads CASSSNNSPLHF. In DNA, the CDR3 is TGTGCCAGCAGCTCCAATAATTCACCCCTCCACTTT. This sequence joins TRBV11-2 and TRBJ1-6; D not certain. The CDR3 extends over 12 amino acids. CDR1 is SGHAT, CDR2 FQNNGV, per germline.

The genes are TRBV4-2 and TRBJ2-1; TRBD1 matches 10 bases. V gave up 5 bases and J gave up 3 bases; unmatched junction bases: 10. In germline, CDR1 is LGHNA, CDR2 YNFKEQ. CDR3 length equals 17 residues. The CDR3: CASSYYGTGVNYNEQFF. DNA of the CDR3: TGTGCCAGCAGCTATTATGGGACAGGGGTTAACTACAATGAGCAGTTCTTC.

The chain has TRBV5-5 and TRBJ2-3; D possibly corresponds to TRBD2 (6 bases). Trimming removed 4 bases at V and 0 bases at J, with 15 bases between. Germline CDR1 is SGHKS and CDR2 is YYEKEE (reference sequence). The length of the CDR3 is 16 residues. The chain's CDR3 is CASSLSGNPSTDTQYF. In nucleotides, the CDR3 is TGTGCCAGCAGCCTTAGCGGCAACCCTAGCACAGATACGCAGTATTTT.

V and J are TRBV10-3 and TRBJ2-1, with 12 bases fitting TRBD2. V gave up 6 bases and J gave up 7 bases; unmatched junction bases: 7. CDR1 is ENHRY, CDR2 SYGVKD, per germline. This CDR3 is built from 15 residues. The CDR3 coding sequence is TGTGCCATCAGCCCACTAGCGGGGGGTCCAAATGAGCAGTTCTTC. It specifies CAISPLAGGPNEQFF.

The chain is built from TRBV7-9 and TRBJ1-6; weak D call: TRBD1 (5 bases). Germline CDR1 reads SEHNR; CDR2 reads FQNEAQ (reference sequence). This CDR3 has 17 amino acids. The V gene lost 2 bases and the J gene lost 1 base, with 12 bases spanning the gap. CDR3 sequence reads: CASSLLGGGSYNSPLHF. CDR3 coding DNA: TGTGCCAGCAGCTTATTGGGGGGGGGATCCTATAATTCACCCCTCCACTTT.

This clone occurred once. The rearrangement uses TRBV15 and TRBJ1-5; perhaps TRBD1 as D (5 bases). Between the trimmed V and J ends, which lost 1 base and 4 bases, there was a span of 17 bases. Germline values: CDR1 LNHNV, CDR2 YYDKDF (reference sequence). The CDR3 is 17 residues long. The CDR3 protein is CATSRGRIGASNQPQHF. Here the CDR3 DNA reads TGTGCCACCAGCAGAGGAAGAATTGGGGCCAGTAATCAGCCCCAGCATTTT.

This chain connects TRBV28 to TRBJ1-2; 9 positions agree with TRBD1. Germline V gene data show CDR1 as MDHEN and CDR2 as SYDVKM. The length of the CDR3 is 18 residues. V shed 3 bases and J 0 bases; nucleotides not matched to a gene: 11. The CDR3 region has the DNA TGTGCCAGCAGTTTGTTCCGGGACAGGGCTTCCGCTAACTATGGCTACACCTTC. It yields the protein CASSLFRDRASANYGYTF.

The chain couples TRBV28 to TRBJ1-1; D might be TRBD1 (6 bases). Deletions cut 2 bases from V and 4 bases from J, with 17 bases between. There are 16 residues in the CDR3. Per germline, CDR1 MDHEN and CDR2 SYDVKM. The CDR3 spells CASSLRGASPSTEAFF. The DNA of the CDR3 is TGTGCCAGCAGTTTACGGGGGGCATCCCCTAGCACTGAAGCTTTCTTT.

The J gene is TRBJ2-7, the V gene TRBV14; D remains unclear. Per the germline V gene, CDR1 is SGHDN and CDR2 is FVKESK. The CDR3 runs to 13 residues. V was shortened by 5 bases and J by 3 bases, with 11 bases between the two germline ends. CDR3 amino acids: CASSFRLGYEQYF. CDR3 nucleotides: TGTGCCAGCAGCTTCCGACTTGGCTACGAGCAGTACTTC.

The CDR3 region has the DNA TGTGCCATCAGAAGAACAGGGGGCGACACCGGGGAGCTGTTTTTT. This gives the protein CAIRRTGGDTGELFF. The chain uses TRBV10-3 and TRBJ2-2, with TRBD1 identical over 9 bases. V lost 6 bases, J lost 3 bases, and 5 bases stayed unmatched. This CDR3 spans 15 amino acids. Germline values: CDR1 ENHRY, CDR2 SYGVKD.

V usage is TRBV10-3 and J usage is TRBJ2-1; 9 positions agree with TRBD2. In germline, CDR1 is ENHRY, CDR2 SYGVKD. The V segment lost 2 bases and the J segment 6 bases; nucleotides outside the gene matches: 2. CDR3 length: 14 amino acids. Written as DNA, the CDR3 is TGTGCCATCAGTGAGAGCGGGGGGTCCAATGAGCAGTTCTTC. This codes for CAISESGGSNEQFF.

This sequence joins TRBV9 and TRBJ2-5, with 9 bases lining up with TRBD2. The CDR3 length is 17 residues. Unmatched junction bases numbered 7, after V lost 0 bases and J lost 1 base. Germline CDR1 reads SGDLS; CDR2 reads YYNGEE. CDR3 DNA sequence: TGTGCCAGCAGCGTAGCTATGAGCGGGGGGACCCAAGAGACCCAGTACTTC. Amino acids: CASSVAMSGGTQETQYF.

The V gene is TRBV7-2, the J gene TRBJ2-2; tentatively, D is TRBD1 (6 bases). The CDR3 has 15 residues. Germline CDR1 is SGHTA and CDR2 is FQGNSA. Trimming pared 4 bases from V and 4 bases from J, leaving 13 bases between. Here the CDR3 reads CASSSRGQSTGELFF. The CDR3 nucleotides are TGTGCCAGCAGCTCCCGCGGACAGTCCACCGGGGAGCTGTTTTTT. Supplemented by reference TRBV7-2 and TRBJ2-2, the full variable domain reads GAGVSQSPSNKVTEKGKDVELRCDPISGHTALYWYRQSLGQGLEFLIYFQGNSAPDKSGLPSDRFSAERTGGSVSTLTIQRTQQEDSAVYLCASSSRGQSTGELFFGEGSRLTVL.

The V gene is TRBV5-4, the J gene TRBJ2-1; 8 nucleotides match TRBD1. The CDR3 contains 13 residues. Trimming at V came to 1 base and at J to 6 bases, leaving 0 bases not matched to a gene. Germline-derived CDR1 and CDR2 are SGHNT and YYREEE (reference sequence). CDR3 amino acids: CASSLTGGNEQFF. In nucleotides, the CDR3 is TGTGCCAGCAGCTTGACAGGGGGCAATGAGCAGTTCTTC.

This clone showed up just once. The genes are TRBV7-9 and TRBJ2-2; D possibly corresponds to TRBD1 (5 bases). V was cut by 5 bases and J by 7 bases, with 17 bases left in between. CDR3 length: 15 residues. Germline V gene data show CDR1 as SEHNR and CDR2 as FQNEAQ (reference sequence). CDR3 protein: CASSLSKGRGGELFF. The CDR3 DNA is TGTGCCAGCAGCCTGAGCAAGGGGCGCGGCGGGGAGCTGTTTTTT.

The chain combines TRBV7-2 with TRBJ2-7; 7 bases line up with TRBD1. Germline V CDR1 and CDR2: SGHTA, FQGNSA. The CDR3 loop spans 15 amino acids. V lost 3 bases, J lost 2 bases, and 7 bases stayed unmatched. CDR3 coding DNA: TGTGCCAGCAGCTTCTCTACAGGGGTGCCCTACGAGCAGTACTTC. Translating it yields CASSFSTGVPYEQYF.

The V gene is TRBV14, the J gene TRBJ2-7, with D perhaps TRBD1 (7 bases). This CDR3 is 15 amino acids long. V was shortened by 3 bases and J by 1 base, with 13 bases between the two germline ends. CDR1 and CDR2 (germline): SGHDN, FVKESK. This CDR3 reads CASSHQGGRSYEQYF. The DNA of the CDR3 is TGTGCCAGCAGCCACCAGGGGGGACGGTCCTACGAGCAGTACTTC.

J is TRBJ2-5 and V is TRBV4-1, with D unclear. The DNA matches TRBJ2-7 better at its end, which makes the J call doubtful. Germline V lookup: CDR1 MGHRA, CDR2 YSYEKL. CDR3 length equals 12 residues. CDR3 bases: TGCGCCAGCAGCCAAGATATGCGCGAGCAGTACTTC. This gives the protein CASSQDMREQYF.

The chain carries TRBV28 and TRBJ2-5; D ambiguous. The germline V and J ends were trimmed by 3 bases and 4 bases, with 6 bases remaining between them. Germline CDR1 reads MDHEN; CDR2 reads SYDVKM. This CDR3 spans 12 amino acids. The CDR3 nucleotides read TGTGCCAGCAGTTTGTCTGTAGAGACCCAGTACTTC. Residues: CASSLSVETQYF.

The chain is built from TRBV27 and TRBJ2-3; TRBD2 matches 10 bases. Germline-derived CDR1 and CDR2 are MNHEY and SMNVEV (reference sequence). The CDR3 is 15 amino acids. J gave up 3 bases and V 7 bases, and 7 bases lay outside the gene matches. CDR3 sequence (DNA): TGTGCCAGCACCCAGCGGGGGGGCCGGACAGATACGCAGTATTTT. Its protein is CASTQRGGRTDTQYF.

The rearrangement links TRBV7-6 to TRBJ2-5; 11 nucleotides agree with TRBD2. Germline trimming cut 1 base from V and 3 bases from J; bases unmatched to any gene: 4. Germline CDR1 and CDR2: SGHVS and FNYEAQ. CDR3 size: 16 residues. The CDR3 sequence is CASSLVGTSGKETQYF. The CDR3 DNA reads TGTGCCAGCAGCTTAGTCGGGACTAGCGGCAAAGAGACCCAGTACTTC. Full variable domain (outside the CDR3, taken from reference TRBV7-6 and TRBJ2-5): GAGVSQSPRYKVTKRGQDVALRCDPISGHVSLYWYRQALGQGPEFLTYFNYEAQQDKSGLPNDRFSAERPEGSISTLTIQRTEQRDSAMYRCASSLVGTSGKETQYFGPGTRLLVL.

This chain links TRBV18 with TRBJ1-2; D possibly corresponds to TRBD1 (5 bases). Germline-derived CDR1 and CDR2 are KGHSH and LQKENI. V lost 2 bases and J 6 bases, leaving 13 bases between the germline ends. This CDR3 contains 14 residues. CDR3 amino acids: CASSPTIMGHGYTF. For the CDR3, the DNA is TGTGCCAGCTCACCAACCATTATGGGGCATGGCTACACCTTC.